These 28 T cell receptor beta chains came from one sample sequenced in a study of tumor and adjacent non-tumor tissue in lung cancer (dated by TCRdb to between 2018 and 2020). The library was made by multiplex PCR. Sequencing relied on an Illumina HiSeq 2500. Following protocols modified from ARM-PCR, the researchers constructed TCRbeta libraries through three rounds of nested PCR with primers (Table S4). The raw public data were reprocessed by TCRdb itself: fastp quality trimming at Q25, MiXCR clonotype calling, in-frame beta chains only. When rows share a CDR3 protein, they turn into one entry using the most common DNA and genes. The table for this sample lists more than 85,000 distinct CDR3 sequences; roughly 74% of them were counted only once. Around a third of the sample is in the top ten clones. RNA was isolated from bulk, unsorted tissue, and RNA quality was assessed with a NanoDrop ND-1000 and an Agilent 2100.

The source material was lung tumor tissue. The receptors shown here come from an older woman with non-small cell lung cancer.

With respect to this clonotype: Just one base apart from a much larger clone, this may be a read error. The chain couples TRBV6-1 to TRBJ1-2; no definite D call. The V gene's germline CDR1 is MNHNS and CDR2 SASEGT. The CDR3 loop spans 13 amino acids. The CDR3 is CASNPAANYGYAF. The CDR3, as DNA: TGTGCCAGCAACCCTGCAGCTAACTATGGCTACGCCTTC.

The chain uses TRBV6-6 and TRBJ1-5; D is unresolved. The germline CDR1 and CDR2 sequences are MNHNY and SVGAGI (reference sequence). The CDR3 loop spans 12 amino acids. The germline V and J ends were trimmed by 6 bases and 9 bases, with 12 bases remaining between them. CDR3 DNA: TGTGCCAGCAGGGTTATTGATAGGCCCCAGCATTTT. Amino acid sequence: CASRVIDRPQHF.

This clonotype was counted at least ten times. V usage is TRBV20-1 and J usage is TRBJ1-2; D gene ambiguous. The CDR3 runs to 13 residues. Germline V lookup: CDR1 DFQATT, CDR2 SNEGSKA (reference sequence). V was trimmed by 0 bases and J by 2 bases, leaving 7 bases between them. The CDR3 protein is CSARDSLNYGYTF. In DNA form, the CDR3 reads TGCAGTGCTAGAGACAGCCTGAACTATGGCTACACCTTC.

This clonotype was seen ten or more times. The V gene is TRBV12-3 or TRBV12-4, the J gene TRBJ1-1; the D is unclear. The CDR3 is 13 residues long. The germline V and J ends were trimmed by 4 bases and 0 bases, with 6 bases remaining between them. CDR3 in DNA: TGTGCCAGCAGTTCACACATGAACACTGAAGCTTTCTTT. It is translated as CASSSHMNTEAFF.

This chain uses TRBV27 with TRBJ2-1; D possibly corresponds to TRBD1 (5 bases). V was cut by 2 bases and J by 2 bases, with 10 bases left in between. Germline CDR1 reads MNHEY; CDR2 reads SMNVEV (reference sequence). The CDR3 is made up of 15 amino acids. The CDR3 coding sequence is TGTGCCAGCAGTTTAACCCGGACAACCTACAATGAGCAGTTCTTC. The encoded protein is CASSLTRTTYNEQFF.

Points on this clonotype: This CDR3 fails to terminate in the conserved phenylalanine or tryptophan, so it likely reflects a read error. The CDR3, as DNA: TGTGCCATCATTGGGAACACTGAAGCTTTCTAT. Translated, it gives CAIIGNTEAFY. This chain uses TRBV10-3 with TRBJ1-1; D is unresolved. The CDR3 spans 11 residues. The germline V gene has CDR1 ENHRY and CDR2 SYGVKD. V was shortened by 7 bases and J by 1 base, with 4 bases between the two germline ends.

With respect to this clonotype: The CDR3 ends on some other residue instead of the conserved phenylalanine or tryptophan, so this is likely a read error. J is TRBJ2-3 and V is TRBV20-1; D is uncertain. CDR3 length equals 12 residues. Germline CDR1 is DFQATT and CDR2 is SNEGSKA (reference sequence). Trimming pared 1 base from V and 2 bases from J, leaving 4 bases between. The DNA for the CDR3 is TGCAGTGCTAGAGGACACACAGATACGCAGTATTTG. Its protein product is CSARGHTDTQYL.

In regard to this clonotype: Relative to the germline gene, one junction end is altered; a read error may explain this. The rearrangement links TRBV11-3 to TRBJ1-2, with D uncertain. The CDR3 is 13 residues long. CDR1 is SGHNT and CDR2 is YENEEA in the germline V gene. The CDR3 sequence: CASSLDGKEGYTF. In nucleotides, the CDR3 is TGTGCGAGCAGCTTAGATGGAAAAGAGGGCTACACCTTC.

This clonotype has just a few counts. The chain couples TRBV20-1 to TRBJ1-6; D gene ambiguous. CDR3 length: 15 amino acids. Deletions cut 6 bases from V and 0 bases from J, with 12 bases between. Germline CDR1 DFQATT, CDR2 SNEGSKA (reference sequence). CDR3 nucleotides: TGCAGTGCAATGCTACAGAGCTCCTATAATTCACCCCTCCACTTT. Its translation: CSAMLQSSYNSPLHF.

The V gene is TRBV10-3, the J gene TRBJ1-1, with 9 bases identical to TRBD1. V lost 11 bases to trimming and J lost 5 bases; unmatched junction nucleotides: 15. Germline V gene data show CDR1 as ENHRY and CDR2 as SYGVKD. The CDR3 covers 15 residues. The CDR3 region has the DNA TGTGCCTTCTGTGGAGAGGACAGGGGTCGGACTGAAGCTTTCTTT. Translated, it gives CAFCGEDRGRTEAFF.

This clonotype was seen once. At one of its ends the junction is not consistent with the germline gene, which may arise from a read error. The chain couples TRBV11-3 to TRBJ2-3, with TRBD2 matching over 7 bases. This CDR3 contains 15 residues. Germline-derived CDR1 and CDR2 are SGHNT and YENEEA. CDR3 loop: CVSSLEGLLTDTQYF. CDR3 bases: TGTGTCAGCAGCTTAGAGGGACTACTCACAGATACGCAGTATTTT.

The J gene is TRBJ2-3, the V gene TRBV11-3; the D is unclear. V lost 6 bases to trimming and J lost 9 bases, with 16 bases between them. This CDR3 has 13 residues. CDR1 is SGHNT, CDR2 YENEEA, per germline. CDR3 protein: CASRRDIVDTQYF. CDR3 DNA sequence: TGTGCCAGCAGACGAGACATCGTGGACACGCAGTATTTT.

The chain combines TRBV11-1 with TRBJ2-7, with a tentative D call TRBD1 (6 bases). Germline-derived CDR1 and CDR2 are SGHAT and FQDESV (reference sequence). The CDR3 is made up of 12 amino acids. Between the trimmed V and J ends, which lost 5 bases and 13 bases, there was a span of 18 bases. The chain's CDR3 is CASSRDTWKEYF. The CDR3 DNA sequence: TGTGCCAGCAGCCGGGACACTTGGAAGGAATACTTC.

J is TRBJ2-7 and V is TRBV11-2, with 10 nucleotides matching TRBD2. Germline V gene sequence: CDR1 SGHAT, CDR2 FQNNGV. With V trimmed by 6 bases and J by 3 bases, 8 bases remained unmatched. The CDR3 has 15 residues. The CDR3 bases are TGTGCCAGCAGATACGGAACTAGCGGGATCTACGAGCAGTACTTC. It specifies CASRYGTSGIYEQYF.

This clonotype came up once. V and J are TRBV7-3 and TRBJ2-2; 12 nucleotides line up with TRBD2. V lost 4 bases to trimming and J lost 7 bases; unmatched junction nucleotides: 7. There are 16 residues in the CDR3. Germline V gives CDR1 SGHTA, CDR2 FQGTGA. The CDR3 region is CASSSSGGASIGELFF. CDR3 in DNA: TGTGCCAGCAGCTCTAGCGGGGGGGCCTCAATCGGGGAGCTGTTTTTT.

The rearrangement links TRBV11-2 to TRBJ2-7, with TRBD1 matching over 7 bases. Germline loops: CDR1 SGHAT, CDR2 FQNNGV. Trimming removed 10 bases from V and 7 bases from J; junction bases left unmatched: 16. CDR3 size: 14 residues. CDR3 sequence: CATSFSTGTAEQYF. CDR3 coding DNA: TGTGCCACCAGTTTTTCCACCGGGACAGCTGAGCAGTACTTC.

On this clonotype itself: The junction departs from germline at one end; a sequencing error may be responsible. V and J are TRBV7-2 and TRBJ2-3; unclear D gene. Germline lookup yields CDR1 SGHTA and CDR2 FQGNSA. The CDR3 contains 11 residues. The CDR3 reads CANSRTDTQYF. CDR3 DNA: TGTGCCAACAGCCGGACAGATACGCAGTATTTT.

Of note for this clonotype: A much larger clonotype is one base distant, so this may be a read error. This chain uses TRBV12-3 or TRBV12-4 with TRBJ1-6; TRBD1 might be the D (5 bases). The CDR3 is 15 amino acids. The CDR3 DNA is TGTGCCAGCAGAAGAGGGTCGGGGGTTGATTCACTCCTCCACTTT. Translation gives CASRRGSGVDSLLHF.

This clonotype has just a few counts. The junction does not match germline at one end; this may be a read error. The V call is TRBV4-3, the J call TRBJ2-2; possibly TRBD1 for D (6 bases). This CDR3 contains 19 residues. Germline lookup yields CDR1 LGHNA and CDR2 YSLEER. CDR3 sequence: CASGRKPPQGQSNTGELFF. CDR3 coding DNA: TGCGCCAGCGGCCGAAAACCGCCACAGGGCCAATCGAACACCGGGGAACTGTTTTTT.

Remarks on this clonotype: The junction departs from the called germline gene at one end, perhaps through a read error. The V call is TRBV5-5, the J call TRBJ1-2, with D unresolved. From germline, CDR1 is SGHKS and CDR2 YYEKEE (reference sequence). The length of the CDR3 is 13 residues. DNA for the CDR3: TGTGTCAGCAGGATACTGGGTAACTATGGCTACACCTTC. The encoded protein is CVSRILGNYGYTF.

Of note for this clonotype: This may arise from a read error, as a much more abundant clone is one base away. The genes are TRBV20-1 and TRBJ2-4; TRBD2 matches 9 bases. Germline values: CDR1 DFQATT, CDR2 SNEGSKA (reference sequence). The CDR3 loop spans 17 amino acids. V gave up 0 bases and J gave up 3 bases; unmatched junction bases: 9. The CDR3 spells CSARDARAGGIKNIQYF. For the CDR3, the DNA is TGCAGTGCTAGAGATGCGAGGGCGGGAGGGATCAAAAACATTCAGTACTTC.

With regard to this clonotype: A much more abundant neighbour one base away suggests this may be a read error. The chain combines TRBV6-5 with TRBJ2-3, with a weak D call TRBD1 (5 bases). The V gene's germline CDR1 is MNHEY and CDR2 SVGAGI. CDR3 length equals 15 residues. This CDR3 reads CASRMNGAGTGTQYF. CDR3 nucleotide sequence: TGTGCCAGCAGGATGAACGGTGCTGGCACAGGTACGCAGTATTTT.

The gene calls are TRBV29-1 and TRBJ2-1, with D possibly TRBD2 on 5 matching bases. The CDR3 length is 15 residues. In germline, CDR1 is SQVTM, CDR2 ANQGSEA. The V gene lost 4 bases and the J gene lost 2 bases, with 15 bases spanning the gap. CDR3 sequence (DNA): TGCAGCGTTGTTGAGGGCAGATATCCCTACAATGAGCAGTTCTTC. Its protein is CSVVEGRYPYNEQFF.

As concerns this clonotype: A read error may account for a junction end that differs from germline. The chain carries TRBV29-1 and TRBJ1-1, with D possibly TRBD1 on 6 matching bases. The CDR3 has 12 amino acids. Germline CDR1 reads SQVTM; CDR2 reads ANQGSEA. This CDR3 reads CSALRGTPEDFF. The CDR3 nucleotides read TGCAGCGCACTTCGAGGGACACCTGAAGATTTCTTT.

V usage is TRBV11-3 and J usage is TRBJ2-7; the D gene is possibly TRBD2 (6 bases). Germline V CDR1 and CDR2: SGHNT, YENEEA. V lost 8 bases to trimming and J lost 2 bases, with 16 bases between them. The CDR3 totals 14 residues. CDR3 nucleotides: TGTGCCAGCGGATTAGATACGGGAGCCTACGAGCAGTACTTC. Its protein product is CASGLDTGAYEQYF. Based on the CDR3 plus reference TRBV11-3 and TRBJ2-7, the full variable domain is EAGVVQSPRYKIIEKKQPVAFWCNPISGHNTLYWYLQNLGQGPELLIRYENEEAVDDSQLPKDRFSAERLKGVDSTLKIQPAELGDSAVYLCASGLDTGAYEQYFGPGTRLTVT.

Notes on this clonotype: One end of the junction fails to match germline, which may point to a read error. The chain has TRBV11-2 and TRBJ2-5; tentative D call: TRBD1 (7 bases). This CDR3 is 15 amino acids long. CDR1 is SGHAT and CDR2 is FQNNGV in the germline V gene. The CDR3 loop reads CASREGARVTETQYF. DNA for the CDR3: TGTGCCAGCAGGGAGGGGGCGCGGGTTACAGAGACCCAGTACTTT.

This rearrangement joins TRBV20-1 to TRBJ2-1; 11 nucleotides agree with TRBD2. Germline lookup yields CDR1 DFQATT and CDR2 SNEGSKA (reference sequence). J gave up 1 base and V 0 bases, and 14 bases lay outside the gene matches. The CDR3 is 20 amino acids. The chain's CDR3 is CSARDFGSSGGESSYNEQFF. The CDR3 DNA reads as TGCAGTGCTAGAGATTTCGGGAGTAGCGGGGGGGAAAGTTCCTACAATGAGCAGTTCTTC.

This clonotype was observed a handful of times. This may be a read error, as it is one base from a much larger clone. V usage is TRBV29-1 and J usage is TRBJ1-3; tentatively, D is TRBD1 (5 bases). V lost 1 base, J lost 3 bases, and 16 bases lay in between. Germline V gene lookup returns CDR1 SQVTM and CDR2 ANQGSEA. This CDR3 spans 16 amino acids. The CDR3 DNA sequence: TGCAGCGTTGAAGTCTTGAAGGGGTCGCTTGGAAACACCATATATTTT. It encodes CSVEVLKGSLGNTIYF.